One T cell receptor beta chain is described in this entry. Its antigen target is currently unknown. No much larger clonotype is one base removed from it; base qualities were not supplied. The immunoSEQ Assay, a bias-controlled multiplex PCR, was used to amplify TCRbeta CDR3 regions from genomic DNA. The published analysis was carried out like this. The number of nucleated cells in each sample was estimated from the amplification of reference gene primers within the assay. To quantify the absolute abundance of each unique TCRbeta CDR3 rearrangement, sequence reads were collapsed and filtered. For each sample, productive Simpson clonality was calculated as the square root of Simpson's diversity index across productive rearrangements. Entries here come from immuneACCESS through TCRdb and include only in-frame sequences with V and J called. Some clones fail to appear in such tables; in the studies checked, an unresolved V gene covers under half of the shortfall, and the cause of the remainder is unknown. The D gene and trimming were derived from the DNA, and the V and J assignments and clone size from that table. The sample yields 180,000 or so clones; about 83% were counted once. Together, the top ten hold 5% to 7% of the sample.

This sample is part of a study of blood T cell repertoires in COVID-19 (dated by TCRdb to between 2020 and 2021). The study in broad terms: Samples from collaborators originated in the United States, Italy and Spain and spanned both the acute and convalescent phases of COVID-19. The prospective study material was composed of cDNA or gDNA derived from T cells, B-cell-depleted T cells, or PBMCs. Subjects who had been exposed to COVID-19, were actively infected with it, or had recovered from it provided the deeply sampled blood TCRbeta repertoires that made up the dataset. A freely available public database, intended as a resource for researchers studying the immune response to SARS-CoV-2, is where the repertoires were released. The samples were drawn from the first 160 participants of the ongoing ImmuneRACE study and from 1,254 subjects provided by 6 global collaborators. The sample metadata nearly always contained a de-identified subject ID, COVID-19 status, age in years and sex. Where HLA class I and class II types were available, the types were taken from metadata supplied by the sample provider, not from assay-based typing.

From V the trimming removes 3 bases and from J it removes 5 bases, while the gene matches leave 2 bases of the junction unaccounted for. The CDR3 runs 15 amino acids, cysteine and phenylalanine included. CDR3 DNA only is kept here, 45 bases in frame from base 1. CDR1 and CDR2 are read off the germline V gene as MDHEN and SYDVKM. In the prospective study, participants were about 18 to 95 years old, resided in 20 to 30 geographic areas of the United States, and were enrolled through a virtual design. Cohort assignment in the prospective study relied on participant-reported clinical history from a screening survey and a study questionnaire. In the prospective study, whole blood, serum and a nasopharyngeal or oropharyngeal swab were collected from each participant by mobile phlebotomists. Over a roughly 2-month period, participants in the prospective study had the option of providing additional blood draws and questionnaires. Before DNA extraction, blood samples from the prospective study were shipped at room temperature or frozen.

The paper as a whole reports these results and caveats: How much clinical and demographic metadata was included differed by source and by participant, and the metadata was provided uncurated.

Sequenced material: PBMCs or T cells enriched from blood (not recorded which). The TCR originated in a man aged 40-49 years with acute COVID-19. Recombination connected TRBV28 to TRBJ1-6; 9 middle bases align to TRBD1. The CDR3 region: CASSFRDRDNSPLHF. The nucleotides are TGTGCCAGCAGTTTCCGGGACAGGGATAATTCACCCCTCCACTTT.